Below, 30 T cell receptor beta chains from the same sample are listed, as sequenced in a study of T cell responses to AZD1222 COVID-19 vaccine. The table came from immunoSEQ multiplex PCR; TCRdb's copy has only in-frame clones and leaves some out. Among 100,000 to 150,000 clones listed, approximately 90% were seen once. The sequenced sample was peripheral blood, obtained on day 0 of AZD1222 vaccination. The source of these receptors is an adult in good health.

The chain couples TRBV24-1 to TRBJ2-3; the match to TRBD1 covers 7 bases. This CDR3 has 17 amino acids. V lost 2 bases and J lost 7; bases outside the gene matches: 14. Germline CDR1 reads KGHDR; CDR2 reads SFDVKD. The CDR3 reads CATSDSKGAKAPYTQYF. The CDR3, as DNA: TGTGCCACCAGTGATTCCAAGGGGGCCAAGGCCCCTTATACGCAGTATTTT.

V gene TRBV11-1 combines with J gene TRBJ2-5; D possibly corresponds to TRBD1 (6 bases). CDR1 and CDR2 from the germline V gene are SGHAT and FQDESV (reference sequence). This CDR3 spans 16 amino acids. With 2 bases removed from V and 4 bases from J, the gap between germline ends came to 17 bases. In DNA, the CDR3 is TGTGCCAGCAGCTTAACGAACAGGGATGGGGTAGAGACCCAGTACTTC. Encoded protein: CASSLTNRDGVETQYF.

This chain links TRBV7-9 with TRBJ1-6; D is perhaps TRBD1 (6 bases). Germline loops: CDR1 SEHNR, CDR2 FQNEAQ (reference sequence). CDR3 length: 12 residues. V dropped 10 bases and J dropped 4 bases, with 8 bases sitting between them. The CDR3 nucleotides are TGTGCCATAGGGGGTTATAATTCACCCCTCCACTTT. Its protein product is CAIGGYNSPLHF.

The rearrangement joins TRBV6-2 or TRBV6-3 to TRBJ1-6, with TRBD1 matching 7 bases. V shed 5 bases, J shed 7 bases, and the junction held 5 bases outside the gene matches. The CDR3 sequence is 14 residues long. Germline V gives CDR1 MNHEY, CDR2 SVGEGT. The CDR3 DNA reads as TGTGCCAGCAGTCTCACAGGGGAGAATTCACCCCTCCACTTT. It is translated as CASSLTGENSPLHF.

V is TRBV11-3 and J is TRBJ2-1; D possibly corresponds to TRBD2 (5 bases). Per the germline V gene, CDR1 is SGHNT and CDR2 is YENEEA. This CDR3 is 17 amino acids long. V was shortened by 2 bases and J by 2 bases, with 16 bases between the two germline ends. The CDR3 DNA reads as TGTGCCAGCAGCTTAAGTTCCGCGGGCGGAGCCTACAATGAGCAGTTCTTC. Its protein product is CASSLSSAGGAYNEQFF.

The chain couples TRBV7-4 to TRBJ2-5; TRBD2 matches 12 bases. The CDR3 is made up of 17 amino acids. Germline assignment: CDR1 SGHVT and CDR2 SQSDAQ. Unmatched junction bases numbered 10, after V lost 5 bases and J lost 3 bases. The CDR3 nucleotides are TGTGCCAGCAGCATAGGTCGGCCTAGCGGGGGGGAAGAGACCCAGTACTTC. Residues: CASSIGRPSGGEETQYF.

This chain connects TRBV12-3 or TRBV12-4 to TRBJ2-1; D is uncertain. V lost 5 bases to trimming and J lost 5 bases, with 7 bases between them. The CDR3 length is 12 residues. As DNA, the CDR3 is TGTGCCAGCAGTGGCACCAACAATGAGCAGTTCTTC. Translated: CASSGTNNEQFF.

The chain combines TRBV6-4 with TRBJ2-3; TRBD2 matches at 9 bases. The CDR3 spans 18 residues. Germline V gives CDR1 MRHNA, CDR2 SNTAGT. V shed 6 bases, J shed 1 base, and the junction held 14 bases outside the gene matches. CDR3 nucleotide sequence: TGTGCCAGCAGGCTTGGACCCGGGACTAGCAGATGCACAGATACGCAGTATTTT. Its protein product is CASRLGPGTSRCTDTQYF.

The CDR3 DNA reads as TGTGCCAGCTCACCCTTAACCGGGACAGGGGGGAATGAGCAGTTCTTC. Protein sequence: CASSPLTGTGGNEQFF. The V call is TRBV18, the J call TRBJ2-1, with 11 bases identical to TRBD1. The CDR3 has 16 residues. The germline V gene has CDR1 KGHSH and CDR2 LQKENI. The ends lost 3 bases at V and 7 bases at J; junction bases unmatched: 8. Full variable domain (remainder filled in from reference TRBV18 and TRBJ2-1): NAGVMQNPRHLVRRRGQEARLRCSPMKGHSHVYWYRQLPEEGLKFMVYLQKENIIDESGMPKERFSAEFPKEGPSILRIQQVVRGDSAAYFCASSPLTGTGGNEQFFGPGTRLTVL.

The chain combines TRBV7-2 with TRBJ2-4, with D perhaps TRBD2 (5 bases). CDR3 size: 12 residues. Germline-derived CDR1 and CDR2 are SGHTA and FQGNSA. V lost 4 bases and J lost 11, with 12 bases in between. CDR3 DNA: TGTGCCAGCAGCTATTCCGCGGGCCTTCAGTACTTC. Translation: CASSYSAGLQYF.

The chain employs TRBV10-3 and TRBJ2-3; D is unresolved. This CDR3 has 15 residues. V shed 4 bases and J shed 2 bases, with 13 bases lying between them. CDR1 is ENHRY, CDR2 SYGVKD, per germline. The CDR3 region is CAISGYWAITDTQYF. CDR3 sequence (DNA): TGTGCCATCAGTGGATACTGGGCCATCACAGATACGCAGTATTTT.

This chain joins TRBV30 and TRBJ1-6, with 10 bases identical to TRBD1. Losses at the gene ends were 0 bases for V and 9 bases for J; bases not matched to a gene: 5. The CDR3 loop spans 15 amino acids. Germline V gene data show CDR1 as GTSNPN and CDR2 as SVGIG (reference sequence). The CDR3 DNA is TGTGCCTGGAGTGTACGGGACAGGGGAACTTCACCCCTCCACTTT. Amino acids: CAWSVRDRGTSPLHF.

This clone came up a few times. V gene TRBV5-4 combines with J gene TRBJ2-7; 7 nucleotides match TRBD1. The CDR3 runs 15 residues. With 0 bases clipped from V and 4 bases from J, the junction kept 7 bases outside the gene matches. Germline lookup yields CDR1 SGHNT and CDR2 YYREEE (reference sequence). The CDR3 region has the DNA TGTGCCAGCAGCTTGGGGGCCGAGACAGGGTACGAGCAGTACTTC. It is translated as CASSLGAETGYEQYF.

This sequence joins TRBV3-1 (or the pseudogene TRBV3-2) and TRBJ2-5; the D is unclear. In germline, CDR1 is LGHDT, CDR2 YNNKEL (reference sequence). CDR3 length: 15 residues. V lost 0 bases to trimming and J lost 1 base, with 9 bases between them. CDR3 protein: CASSQEFSGQETQYF. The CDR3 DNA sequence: TGTGCCAGCAGCCAAGAGTTTTCAGGCCAAGAGACCCAGTACTTC.

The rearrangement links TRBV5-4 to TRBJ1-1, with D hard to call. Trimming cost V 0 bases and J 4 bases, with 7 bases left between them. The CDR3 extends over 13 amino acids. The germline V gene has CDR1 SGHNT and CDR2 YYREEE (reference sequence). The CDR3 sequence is CASSLDAFTEAFF. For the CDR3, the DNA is TGTGCCAGCAGCTTGGACGCATTCACTGAAGCTTTCTTT.

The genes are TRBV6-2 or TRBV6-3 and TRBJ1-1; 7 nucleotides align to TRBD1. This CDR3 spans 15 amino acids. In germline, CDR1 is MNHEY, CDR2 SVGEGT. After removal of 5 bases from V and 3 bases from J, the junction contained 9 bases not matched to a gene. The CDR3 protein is CASSTDREEDTEAFF. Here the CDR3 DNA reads TGTGCCAGCAGTACTGACAGGGAAGAGGACACTGAAGCTTTCTTT.

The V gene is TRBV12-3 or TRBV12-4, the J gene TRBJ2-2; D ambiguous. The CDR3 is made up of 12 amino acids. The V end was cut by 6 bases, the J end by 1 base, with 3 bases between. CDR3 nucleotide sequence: TGTGCCAGCAGACAGAACACCGGGGAGCTGTTTTTT. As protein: CASRQNTGELFF.

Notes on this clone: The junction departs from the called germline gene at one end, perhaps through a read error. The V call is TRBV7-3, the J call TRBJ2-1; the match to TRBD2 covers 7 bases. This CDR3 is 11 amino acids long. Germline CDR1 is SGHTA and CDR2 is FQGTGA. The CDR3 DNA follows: TGTGCCAGCAGCTCCGGACTAGGAAGGGTCTTC. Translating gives CASSSGLGRVF.

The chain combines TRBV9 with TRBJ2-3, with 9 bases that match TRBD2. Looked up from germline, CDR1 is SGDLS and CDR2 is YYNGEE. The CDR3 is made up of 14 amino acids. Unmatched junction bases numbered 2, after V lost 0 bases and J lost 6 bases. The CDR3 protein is CASSVELAGDTQYF. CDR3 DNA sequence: TGTGCCAGCAGCGTAGAGCTAGCGGGGGATACGCAGTATTTT.

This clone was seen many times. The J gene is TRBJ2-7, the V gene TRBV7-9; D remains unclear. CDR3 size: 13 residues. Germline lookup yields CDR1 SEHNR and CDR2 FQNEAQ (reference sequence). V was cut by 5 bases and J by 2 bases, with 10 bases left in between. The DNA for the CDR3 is TGTGCCAGCAGCCCCGCGACAACCTACGAGCAGTACTTC. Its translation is CASSPATTYEQYF.

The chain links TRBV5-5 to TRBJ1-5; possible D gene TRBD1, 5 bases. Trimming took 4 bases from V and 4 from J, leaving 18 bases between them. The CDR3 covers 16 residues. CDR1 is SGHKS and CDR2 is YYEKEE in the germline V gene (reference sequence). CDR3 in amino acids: CASSLGASLLNQPQHF. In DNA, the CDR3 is TGTGCCAGCAGCCTCGGGGCGAGTCTGCTAAATCAGCCCCAGCATTTT.

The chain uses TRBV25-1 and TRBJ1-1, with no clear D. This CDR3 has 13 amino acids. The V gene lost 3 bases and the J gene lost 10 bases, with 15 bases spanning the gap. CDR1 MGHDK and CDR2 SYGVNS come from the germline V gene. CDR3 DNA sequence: TGTGCCAGCAGTGAGTTGACCGCGGCCGGAGCTTTCTTT. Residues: CASSELTAAGAFF.

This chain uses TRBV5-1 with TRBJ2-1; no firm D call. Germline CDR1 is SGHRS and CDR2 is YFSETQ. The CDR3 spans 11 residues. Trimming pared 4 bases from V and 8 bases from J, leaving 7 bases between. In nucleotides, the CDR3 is TGCGCCAGCAGCGCCCAAGATGAGCAGTTCTTC. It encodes CASSAQDEQFF. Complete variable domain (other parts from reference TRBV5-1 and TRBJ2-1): KAGVTQTPRYLIKTRGQQVTLSCSPISGHRSVSWYQQTPGQGLQFLFEYFSETQRNKGNFPGRFSGRQFSNSRSEMNVSTLELGDSALYLCASSAQDEQFFGPGTRLTVL.

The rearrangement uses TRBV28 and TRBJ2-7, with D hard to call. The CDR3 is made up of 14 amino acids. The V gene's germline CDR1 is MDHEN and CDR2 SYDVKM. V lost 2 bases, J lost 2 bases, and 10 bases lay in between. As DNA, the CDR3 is TGTGCCAGCAGTTTAGTTGGTGGGGCCTACGAGCAGTACTTC. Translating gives CASSLVGGAYEQYF.

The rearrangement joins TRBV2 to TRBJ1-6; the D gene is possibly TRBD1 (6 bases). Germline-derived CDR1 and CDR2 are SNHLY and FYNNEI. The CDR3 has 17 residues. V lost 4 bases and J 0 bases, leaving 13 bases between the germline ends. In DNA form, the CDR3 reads TGTGCCAGCAGTGCCACAGGGAGTAGCTCCTATAATTCACCCCTCCACTTT. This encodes CASSATGSSSYNSPLHF.

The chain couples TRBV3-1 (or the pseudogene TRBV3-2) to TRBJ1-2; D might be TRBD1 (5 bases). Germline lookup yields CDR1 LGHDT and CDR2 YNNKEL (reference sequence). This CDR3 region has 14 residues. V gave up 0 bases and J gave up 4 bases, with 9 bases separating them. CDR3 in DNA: TGTGCCAGCAGCCAAGATTGCAGGGTCTATGGCTACACCTTC. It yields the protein CASSQDCRVYGYTF.

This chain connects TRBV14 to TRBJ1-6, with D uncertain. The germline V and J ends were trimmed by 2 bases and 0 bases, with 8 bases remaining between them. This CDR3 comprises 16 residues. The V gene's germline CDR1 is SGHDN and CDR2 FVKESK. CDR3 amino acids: CASSQQARSYNSPLHF. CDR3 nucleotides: TGTGCCAGCAGCCAACAGGCGCGCTCCTATAATTCACCCCTCCACTTT.

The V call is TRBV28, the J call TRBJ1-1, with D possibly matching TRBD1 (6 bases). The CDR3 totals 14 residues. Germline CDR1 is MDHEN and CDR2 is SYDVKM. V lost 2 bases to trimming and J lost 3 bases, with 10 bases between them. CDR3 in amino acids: CASSLNQGYTEAFF. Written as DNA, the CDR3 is TGTGCCAGCAGTTTAAATCAGGGGTACACTGAAGCTTTCTTT.

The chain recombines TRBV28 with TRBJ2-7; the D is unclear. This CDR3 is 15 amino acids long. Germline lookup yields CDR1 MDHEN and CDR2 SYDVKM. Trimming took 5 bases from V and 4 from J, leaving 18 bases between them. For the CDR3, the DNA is TGTGCCAGCAGTCTGCCTTGGTCGGAGAAGTACGAGCAGTACTTC. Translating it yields CASSLPWSEKYEQYF.

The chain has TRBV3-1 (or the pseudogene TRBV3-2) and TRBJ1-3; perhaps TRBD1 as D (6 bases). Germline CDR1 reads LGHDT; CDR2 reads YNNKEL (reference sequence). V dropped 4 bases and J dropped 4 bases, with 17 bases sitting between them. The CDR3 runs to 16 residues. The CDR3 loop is CASSPGAGGVGNTIYF. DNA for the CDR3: TGTGCCAGCAGCCCCGGGGCCGGGGGCGTAGGAAACACCATATATTTT.